What follows are 10 T cell receptor beta chains derived from one specimen sequenced in a study of shared clonotypes between healthy human individuals. Sequenced by immunoSEQ multiplex PCR; TCRdb stores in-frame clones only, minus some. The sample shows about 2.1 million clones, over 85% of them seen only once. Terminally differentiated effector memory CD45RA+ cells were left out of the naive CD8 fraction, which was CD45RO-negative and positively selected for CCR7. The sequencing input was naive CD8+ T cells from PBMCs. These receptors were obtained from a man younger than 35 in good health. Some clones in this sample may be carry-over from other donors' samples.

The chain links TRBV29-1 to TRBJ2-2, with 10 bases matching TRBD1. The germline V gene encodes CDR1 SQVTM and CDR2 ANQGSEA. J gave up 7 bases and V 4 bases, and 3 bases lay outside the gene matches. The CDR3 is 13 residues long. The CDR3: CSVVDRGLGELFF. The DNA for the CDR3 is TGCAGCGTTGTAGACAGGGGGCTCGGGGAGCTGTTTTTT.

The gene calls are TRBV12-5 and TRBJ1-2, with D perhaps matching TRBD1 (5 bases). V lost 6 bases and J lost 8, with 16 bases in between. The CDR3 has 13 residues. Germline assignment: CDR1 LGHNT and CDR2 FRNRAP. CDR3 sequence reads: CASGEGSSNGYTF. Written as DNA, the CDR3 is TGTGCTAGTGGGGAGGGGTCTTCAAACGGCTACACCTTC.

Only a few counts were recorded for this clone. V is TRBV28 and J is TRBJ2-7, with 11 nucleotides matching TRBD2. V was pared by 7 bases and J by 1 base, with 6 bases of the junction left unmatched. From germline, CDR1 is MDHEN and CDR2 SYDVKM. There are 15 residues in the CDR3. This chain's CDR3 is CASKTSGKGSYEQYF. CDR3 DNA sequence: TGTGCCAGCAAGACTAGCGGGAAGGGGTCCTACGAGCAGTACTTC. The complete variable domain, with remaining parts taken from reference TRBV28 and TRBJ2-7, reads DVKVTQSSRYLVKRTGEKVFLECVQDMDHENMFWYRQDPGLGLRLIYFSYDVKMKEKGDIPEGYSVSREKKERFSLILESASTNQTSMYLCASKTSGKGSYEQYFGPGTRLTVT.

The rearrangement links TRBV7-6 to TRBJ2-1, with a possible D match to TRBD2 (6 bases). The CDR3 has 13 residues. Trimming took off 4 bases at V and 9 bases at J, with 13 bases between the two ends. Germline V gives CDR1 SGHVS, CDR2 FNYEAQ. CDR3 protein: CASSSAPEGEQFF. The CDR3 bases are TGTGCCAGCAGCTCGGCCCCGGAGGGTGAGCAGTTCTTC.

This clone was seen only a few times. In the same sample, other DNA sequences code for this CDR3. V is TRBV9 and J is TRBJ1-1, with 7 bases aligning to TRBD1. CDR1 and CDR2 (germline): SGDLS, YYNGEE. The ends lost 3 bases at V and 1 base at J; junction bases unmatched: 0. CDR3 length equals 13 residues. CDR3 nucleotides: TGTGCCAGCAGCGGACAGGGGAACACTGAAGCTTTCTTT. Translated: CASSGQGNTEAFF.

The chain carries TRBV29-1 and TRBJ2-1; a weak D match, TRBD2 (6 bases). CDR3 size: 11 residues. V was shortened by 7 bases and J by 7 bases, with 11 bases between the two germline ends. The V gene's germline CDR1 is SQVTM and CDR2 ANQGSEA. In nucleotides, the CDR3 is TGCAGCGCGGGGGACGGAAATGAGCAGTTCTTC. Encoded protein: CSAGDGNEQFF.

The chain carries TRBV30 and TRBJ2-1; tentative D call: TRBD2 (6 bases). This CDR3 has 12 residues. The germline gives CDR1 GTSNPN, CDR2 SVGIG (reference sequence). Deletions cut 2 bases from V and 7 bases from J, with 9 bases between. The CDR3 nucleotides read TGTGCCTGGAGTCCGCGGGGAAATGAGCAGTTCTTC. It codes for CAWSPRGNEQFF.

The rearrangement uses TRBV2 and TRBJ2-1; 12 nucleotides match TRBD2. Germline CDR1 reads SNHLY; CDR2 reads FYNNEI. CDR3 length: 13 amino acids. The V segment lost 2 bases and the J segment 15 bases; nucleotides outside the gene matches: 5. Here the CDR3 reads CASSELAGGQAFF. In DNA form, the CDR3 reads TGTGCCAGCAGTGAACTAGCGGGAGGGCAAGCGTTCTTC.

The chain uses TRBV5-4 and TRBJ1-2, with a possible D match to TRBD1 (6 bases). The V end lost 2 bases, the J end lost 4 bases, and 15 bases lay between the germline ends. Germline V lookup: CDR1 SGHNT, CDR2 YYREEE (reference sequence). CDR3 length equals 15 residues. The CDR3 DNA reads as TGTGCCAGCAGCTTCATGGCAGGGGCCGGCTATGGCTACACCTTC. Protein sequence: CASSFMAGAGYGYTF.

This clone was found a few times. This CDR3 is also generated by other DNA sequences in the sample. The chain carries TRBV7-9 and TRBJ1-1; no clear D gene. Germline CDR1 is SEHNR and CDR2 is FQNEAQ (reference sequence). CDR3 length equals 14 residues. V was cut by 1 base and J by 1 base, with 7 bases left in between. CDR3 nucleotide sequence: TGTGCCAGCAGCTTAGGGGCTTGGAACACTGAAGCTTTCTTT. Amino acids: CASSLGAWNTEAFF.